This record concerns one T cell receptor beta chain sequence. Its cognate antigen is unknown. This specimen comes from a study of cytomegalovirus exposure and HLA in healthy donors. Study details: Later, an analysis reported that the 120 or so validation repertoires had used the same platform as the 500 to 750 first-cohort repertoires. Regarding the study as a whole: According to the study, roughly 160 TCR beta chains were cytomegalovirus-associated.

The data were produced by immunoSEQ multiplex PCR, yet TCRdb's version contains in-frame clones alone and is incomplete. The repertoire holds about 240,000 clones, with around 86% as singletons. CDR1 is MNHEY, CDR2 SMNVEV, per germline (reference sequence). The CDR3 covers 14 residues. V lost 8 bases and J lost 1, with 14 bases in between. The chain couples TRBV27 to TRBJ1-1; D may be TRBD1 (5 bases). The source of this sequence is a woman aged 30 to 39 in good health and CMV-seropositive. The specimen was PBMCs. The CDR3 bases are TGTGCCAGCTCAAAGGGACTGGGGAACACTGAAGCTTTCTTT. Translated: CASSKGLGNTEAFF.